These T cell receptor beta chains were read from a single sample in a study of beta chain features in type 1 diabetes. The method was immunoSEQ multiplex PCR; TCRdb's version includes in-frame clones alone and lacks a portion of them. The table lists around 710,000 clones, around 11% of them singletons. Sequencing used naive CD4+ T cells from blood. The receptors stem from a man aged 30 to 45 with type 1 diabetes. CDR3s include the opening cysteine and the closing phenylalanine or tryptophan. Fields, in order: clone size, D gene, J gene, V gene, CDR3 protein, CDR3 DNA. D genes are given only for firm matches. Size is omitted from some rows. Given values are once, few, many or a class for expanded clones.

clone size: .
D gene: .
J gene: TRBJ1-5
V gene: TRBV9
CDR3 protein: CASSVDGNYQPQHF
CDR3 DNA: TGTGCCAGCAGCGTAGACGGAAATTATCAGCCCCAGCATTTT

clone size: few
D gene: TRBD2
J gene: TRBJ2-3
V gene: TRBV29-1
CDR3 protein: CSVAGASTDTQYF
CDR3 DNA: TGCAGCGTAGCGGGGGCGAGCACAGATACGCAGTATTTT

clone size: few
D gene: .
J gene: TRBJ2-6
V gene: TRBV18
CDR3 protein: CASSPEVIGSGANVLTF
CDR3 DNA: TGTGCCAGCTCACCTGAAGTGATTGGGTCTGGGGCCAACGTCCTGACTTTC

clone size: .
D gene: .
J gene: TRBJ2-5
V gene: TRBV6-5
CDR3 protein: CASSPRGAQETQYF
CDR3 DNA: TGTGCCAGCAGTCCCCGGGGGGCCCAAGAGACCCAGTACTTC

clone size: .
D gene: .
J gene: TRBJ2-7
V gene: TRBV2
CDR3 protein: CASSESGSRYEQYF
CDR3 DNA: TGTGCCAGCAGTGAGTCAGGGTCCCGCTACGAGCAGTACTTC

clone size: .
D gene: .
J gene: TRBJ1-2
V gene: TRBV6-5
CDR3 protein: CASTPDGNYGYTF
CDR3 DNA: TGTGCCAGCACCCCGGACGGAAACTATGGCTACACCTTC

clone size: .
D gene: TRBD1
J gene: TRBJ2-2
V gene: TRBV7-8
CDR3 protein: CASSPKTGGTGELFF
CDR3 DNA: TGTGCCAGCAGCCCAAAAACAGGGGGCACCGGGGAGCTGTTTTTT

clone size: few
D gene: .
J gene: TRBJ2-1
V gene: TRBV7-9
CDR3 protein: CASSLLGDGQREQFF
CDR3 DNA: TGTGCCAGCAGCTTACTCGGGGACGGCCAAAGGGAGCAGTTCTTC

clone size: .
D gene: .
J gene: TRBJ1-4
V gene: TRBV30
CDR3 protein: CAWRAAQEKLFF
CDR3 DNA: TGTGCCTGGAGGGCAGCGCAGGAAAAACTGTTTTTT

clone size: few
D gene: .
J gene: TRBJ1-1
V gene: TRBV14
CDR3 protein: CASSQVTGTNTEAFF
CDR3 DNA: TGTGCCAGCAGCCAAGTTACAGGGACGAACACTGAAGCTTTCTTT

clone size: few
D gene: .
J gene: TRBJ1-5
V gene: TRBV12-5
CDR3 protein: CASGLTRAGQPQHF
CDR3 DNA: TGTGCTAGTGGTTTGACGCGGGCAGGGCAGCCCCAGCATTTT

clone size: few
D gene: .
J gene: TRBJ1-4
V gene: TRBV29-1
CDR3 protein: CSVGPRATNEKLFF
CDR3 DNA: TGCAGCGTTGGCCCCCGAGCAACTAATGAAAAACTGTTTTTT

clone size: .
D gene: .
J gene: TRBJ1-2
V gene: TRBV4-3
CDR3 protein: CASSQDKRAGAYYTF
CDR3 DNA: TGCGCCAGCAGCCAAGATAAGCGGGCAGGAGCTTACTACACCTTC

clone size: .
D gene: TRBD2
J gene: TRBJ2-5
V gene: TRBV5-4
CDR3 protein: CASSSLGLAGPQETQYF
CDR3 DNA: TGTGCCAGCAGTTCCCTTGGACTAGCGGGGCCTCAAGAGACCCAGTACTTC

clone size: .
D gene: TRBD2
J gene: TRBJ2-3
V gene: TRBV11-1
CDR3 protein: CASSPETSGGGTQYF
CDR3 DNA: TGTGCCAGCAGCCCGGAGACTAGCGGGGGCGGTACGCAGTATTTT

clone size: .
D gene: .
J gene: TRBJ1-2
V gene: TRBV5-1
CDR3 protein: CASSRDIYGYTF
CDR3 DNA: TGCGCCAGCAGCAGGGACATCTATGGCTACACCTTC

clone size: few
D gene: .
J gene: TRBJ2-1
V gene: TRBV7-9
CDR3 protein: CASSLSGDSSSYNEQFF
CDR3 DNA: TGTGCCAGCAGCTTATCGGGGGACTCCAGCTCCTACAATGAGCAGTTCTTC

clone size: .
D gene: .
J gene: TRBJ2-7
V gene: TRBV7-2
CDR3 protein: CASSSYLGGSVEQYF
CDR3 DNA: TGTGCCAGCAGCTCCTACCTAGGAGGGTCGGTCGAGCAGTACTTC

clone size: few
D gene: TRBD1
J gene: TRBJ2-7
V gene: TRBV7-2
CDR3 protein: CASSLRTGTDYEQYF
CDR3 DNA: TGTGCCAGCAGCCTTAGGACAGGGACCGACTACGAGCAGTACTTC

clone size: .
D gene: .
J gene: TRBJ1-5
V gene: TRBV25-1
CDR3 protein: CASSEYGFNQPQHF
CDR3 DNA: TGTGCCAGCAGTGAATATGGGTTCAATCAGCCCCAGCATTTT

clone size: few
D gene: TRBD2
J gene: TRBJ2-3
V gene: TRBV5-1
CDR3 protein: CASSSTLAGEDTQYF
CDR3 DNA: TGCGCCAGCAGCTCGACCCTAGCGGGGGAGGATACGCAGTATTTT

clone size: .
D gene: .
J gene: TRBJ2-5
V gene: TRBV7-2
CDR3 protein: CASSPPDSLQETQYF
CDR3 DNA: TGTGCCAGCAGCCCTCCGGACAGCCTACAAGAGACCCAGTACTTC

clone size: few
D gene: .
J gene: TRBJ1-1
V gene: TRBV19
CDR3 protein: CASSIARVNTEAFF
CDR3 DNA: TGTGCCAGTAGTATAGCAAGGGTGAACACTGAAGCTTTCTTT

clone size: .
D gene: .
J gene: TRBJ1-1
V gene: TRBV5-4
CDR3 protein: CASSSQFLQGNPEAFF
CDR3 DNA: TGTGCCAGCAGCTCCCAGTTCCTTCAGGGGAACCCTGAAGCTTTCTTT

clone size: few
D gene: .
J gene: TRBJ2-7
V gene: TRBV9
CDR3 protein: CASSPGSSYEQYF
CDR3 DNA: TGTGCCAGCAGCCCAGGGAGCTCCTACGAGCAGTACTTC

clone size: .
D gene: .
J gene: TRBJ2-2
V gene: TRBV30
CDR3 protein: CAWSVGGARAGELFF
CDR3 DNA: TGTGCCTGGAGTGTAGGAGGGGCTCGGGCCGGGGAGCTGTTTTTT

clone size: .
D gene: .
J gene: TRBJ2-3
V gene: TRBV5-1
CDR3 protein: CASGLRGDTSTDTQYF
CDR3 DNA: TGCGCCAGCGGACTGCGGGGCGATACTAGCACAGATACGCAGTATTTT